The subject of this entry is one T cell receptor (beta chain). Its antigen is currently not known. No per-base quality is available; no much larger clone lies one base away. Per the publication, the time point label means: 20-29 weeks after completion of therapy. The patients had received solid-organ transplants and had cytomegalovirus that was drug-resistant/recurrent. Approximately 11 trial participants were chosen for repertoire analysis on the basis of the availability of post-therapy peripheral blood mononuclear cells. Viable CD3+CD8+CD4- lymphocytes were sorted from PBMCs on a BD FACSAria III. Genomic DNA was extracted from sorted cells with the Qiagen DNeasy Kit. The sample comes from a study of T cell therapy after organ transplantation (dated by TCRdb to about 2019). Turning to the overall study: Autologous CMV-specific T cells, expanded in vitro for around 14 days with a peptide pool of 30 HLA class I and II CMV epitopes, were used as therapy products. This study was a follow-up analysis of the TRBV repertoire from an open-label phase I trial that tested autologous CMV-specific adoptive T cell therapy in people who had received solid-organ transplants. Up to 6 T cell doses were administered to patients every 2 weeks, and patients were monitored for 29 weeks after therapy was completed. Long-term post-therapy blood samples were collected 20 to 29 weeks after completion of therapy. Of the approximately 10 patients, eight were classified as clinical responders and two as nonresponders. Of the roughly eleven patients, only 7 or 8 had long-term post-therapy samples available. The median number of CMV-specific T cells given to patients was 1.92 x 10^8, delivered over 2 to 6 intravenous infusions.

CDR1 is given as SGHNT and CDR2 as YENEEA, both from the germline V gene. Trimming removed 8 bases from V and 4 bases from J, leaving 15 bases between the germline ends. CDR3 length: 14 amino acids, cysteine to phenylalanine. Just the 42-base CDR3 DNA is kept, in frame starting at base 1. Overall study outcomes, separate from this receptor: Reconstitution after therapy appeared to include not only transferred clonotypes but also endogenous clonotypes that had not been detected in the therapy products. Assessment of confounders such as concurrent antirejection and antiviral medications was prevented by the small cohort. The fold change in CD8 clonality after therapy was inversely correlated with pretherapy clonality, which suggests that less biased repertoires were more open to remodeling. Nonresponders showed marked pretherapy clonal expansions with minimal repertoire change after therapy. Few detected expansions in nonresponders may reflect reduced sample coverage from poor CD8+ T cell yield.

The immunoSEQ two-step, bias-controlled multiplex PCR assay was used to amplify TRB CDR3 regions from genomic DNA. CDR3 libraries were sequenced on an Illumina NextSeq 500. Processing in the source paper ran as follows. The immunoSEQ Analyzer platform was used for initial alignment and bioinformatics, including bias normalization against synthetic CDR3 analogs. Annotation of V, D and J genes followed the definitions in the IMGT database. Additional TRBV analyses were carried out with default settings in VDJtools version 1.1.10 and the R package tcR version 2.2.1.11. GLIPH analysis was performed with version 1.0 using default settings. Significant clonotype frequency changes were tested by 2-sided binomial test with Benjamini-Hochberg correction (alpha = 0.01) in CDR3 sequences with at least 5 reads. TCRdb obtained this table from immuneACCESS and retained in-frame rearrangements with V and J assigned. These tables miss some clones; where compared with another copy, unresolved V genes account for less than half of the shortfall, and the remainder is unexplained. D and trimming come from the DNA, and the V and J calls and clone size come from that table. Across this sample there are about 20,000 clones, with over 80% seen only once. The ten largest clones add up to under 45% of the sample.

The V and J genes are TRBV11-3 and TRBJ1-3; a tentative D call is TRBD1 (5 bases match). This TCR was sampled from a human patient who had received a solid organ transplant and had CMV disease. After transplantation, some T cells may belong to the graft donor instead of the recipient. The sample in question was CD8+ T cells from blood, obtained after autologous CMV-specific T cell therapy. The CDR3 sequence is CASPRGVNGNTIYF. The DNA reads as follows: TGTGCCAGCCCCCGGGGGGTTAACGGAAACACCATATATTTT.